This T cell receptor beta chain was documented in a study of technical replicates of blood from a few donors. The V gene lost 0 bases and the J gene lost 6 bases, with 14 bases spanning the gap. The CDR3 extends over 16 amino acids. Germline V gives CDR1 MNHNY, CDR2 SVGAGI (reference sequence). Profiled with immunoSEQ multiplex PCR; TCRdb holds only in-frame clones, not every one. The sample contains more than 70,000 clones, roughly 96% of which appear only once. Sequencing used T cells isolated from PBMCs. This clonotype was obtained from a human donor in good health. V and J are TRBV6-6 and TRBJ2-2, with TRBD2 as a possible D gene (5 bases). CDR3 loop: CASSYSILDFAGELFF. The CDR3 coding sequence is TGTGCCAGCAGTTACTCGATACTGGACTTTGCCGGGGAGCTGTTTTTT.